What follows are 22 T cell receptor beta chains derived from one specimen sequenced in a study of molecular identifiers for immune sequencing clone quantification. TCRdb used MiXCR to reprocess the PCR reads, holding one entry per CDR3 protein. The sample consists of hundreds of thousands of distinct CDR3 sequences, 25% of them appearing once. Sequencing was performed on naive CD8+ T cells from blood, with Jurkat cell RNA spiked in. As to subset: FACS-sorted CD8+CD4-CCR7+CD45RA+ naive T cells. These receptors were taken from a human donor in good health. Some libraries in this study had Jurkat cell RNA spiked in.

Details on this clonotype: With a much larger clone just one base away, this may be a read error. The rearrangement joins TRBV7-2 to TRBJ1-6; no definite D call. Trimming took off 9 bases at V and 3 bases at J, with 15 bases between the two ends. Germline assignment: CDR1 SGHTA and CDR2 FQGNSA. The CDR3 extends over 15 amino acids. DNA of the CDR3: TGTGCCAGTGGACCCTGGGCAGGCTATAATTCACCCCTCCACTTT. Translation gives CASGPWAGYNSPLHF.

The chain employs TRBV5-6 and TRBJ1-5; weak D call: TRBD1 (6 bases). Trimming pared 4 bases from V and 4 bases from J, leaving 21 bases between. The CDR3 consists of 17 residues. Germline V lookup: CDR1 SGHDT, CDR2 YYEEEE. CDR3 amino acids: CASSQSTIGGWNQPQHF. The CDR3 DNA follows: TGTGCCAGCAGCCAGAGCACGATTGGGGGCTGGAATCAGCCCCAGCATTTT.

This CDR3 is CASSPRTSGGETQYF. The CDR3 nucleotides read TGTGCCAGCAGCCCCAGGACTAGCGGGGGGGAGACCCAGTACTTC. The chain carries TRBV5-4 and TRBJ2-5; 14 bases are shared with TRBD2. With V trimmed by 4 bases and J by 5 bases, 4 bases remained unmatched. The CDR3 is 15 amino acids. CDR1 is SGHNT, CDR2 YYREEE, per germline (reference sequence).

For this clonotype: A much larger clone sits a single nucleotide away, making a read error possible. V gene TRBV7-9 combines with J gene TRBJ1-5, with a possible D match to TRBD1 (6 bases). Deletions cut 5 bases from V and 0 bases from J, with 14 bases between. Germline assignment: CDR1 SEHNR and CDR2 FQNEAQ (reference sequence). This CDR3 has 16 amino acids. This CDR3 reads CASSRQTGYSNQPQHF. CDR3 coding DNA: TGTGCCAGCAGCCGTCAGACAGGCTATAGCAATCAGCCCCAGCATTTT.

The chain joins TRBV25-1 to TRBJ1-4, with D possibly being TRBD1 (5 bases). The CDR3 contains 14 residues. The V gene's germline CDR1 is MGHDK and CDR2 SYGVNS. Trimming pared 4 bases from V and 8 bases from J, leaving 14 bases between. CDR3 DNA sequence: TGTGCCAGCAGTGGTTGGGGGGATTGGGAAAAACTGTTTTTT. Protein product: CASSGWGDWEKLFF.

CDR3 nucleotides: TGTGCCAGCAGTAAGGAAGGCGTGGGCCCGTACTACCAAGAGACCCAGTACTTC. Translation: CASSKEGVGPYYQETQYF. This chain uses TRBV6-2 or TRBV6-3 with TRBJ2-5; no definite D call. The CDR3 is 18 amino acids. In germline, CDR1 is MNHEY, CDR2 SVGEGT. Trimming removed 5 bases from V and 0 bases from J, with 22 bases in between.

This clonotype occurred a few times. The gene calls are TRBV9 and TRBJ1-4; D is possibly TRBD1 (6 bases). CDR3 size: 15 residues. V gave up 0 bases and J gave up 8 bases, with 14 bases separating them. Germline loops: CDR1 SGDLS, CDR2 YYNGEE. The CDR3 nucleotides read TGTGCCAGCAGCGTAGCTCCAGGGGAGAGGGAAAAACTGTTTTTT. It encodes CASSVAPGEREKLFF.

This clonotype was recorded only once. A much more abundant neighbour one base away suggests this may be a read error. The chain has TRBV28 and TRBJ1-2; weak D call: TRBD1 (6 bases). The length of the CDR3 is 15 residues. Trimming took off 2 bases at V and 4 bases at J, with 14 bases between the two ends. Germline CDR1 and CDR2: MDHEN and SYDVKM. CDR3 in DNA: TGTGCCAGCAGTTTACTGGACAGAGGAATCTATGGCTACACCTTC. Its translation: CASSLLDRGIYGYTF.

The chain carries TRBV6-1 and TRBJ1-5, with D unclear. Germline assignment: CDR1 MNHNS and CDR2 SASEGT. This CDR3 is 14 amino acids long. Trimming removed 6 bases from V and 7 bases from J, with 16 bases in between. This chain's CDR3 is CASRTTPGGQPQHF. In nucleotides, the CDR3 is TGTGCCAGCAGAACGACTCCGGGAGGCCAGCCCCAGCATTTT.

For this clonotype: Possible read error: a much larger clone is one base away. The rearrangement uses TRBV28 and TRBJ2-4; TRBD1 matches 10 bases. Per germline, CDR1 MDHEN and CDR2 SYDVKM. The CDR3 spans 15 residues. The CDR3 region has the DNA TGTCCCAGCAGTTTTGATGGGACAGGGGTGGACATTCAGTACTTC. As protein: CPSSFDGTGVDIQYF.

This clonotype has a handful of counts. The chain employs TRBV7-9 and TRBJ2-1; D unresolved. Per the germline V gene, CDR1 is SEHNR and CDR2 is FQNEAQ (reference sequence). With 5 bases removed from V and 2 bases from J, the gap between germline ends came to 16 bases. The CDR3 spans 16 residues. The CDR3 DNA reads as TGTGCCAGCAGCGGAACGACAATGAGTCCCTACAATGAGCAGTTCTTC. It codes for CASSGTTMSPYNEQFF.

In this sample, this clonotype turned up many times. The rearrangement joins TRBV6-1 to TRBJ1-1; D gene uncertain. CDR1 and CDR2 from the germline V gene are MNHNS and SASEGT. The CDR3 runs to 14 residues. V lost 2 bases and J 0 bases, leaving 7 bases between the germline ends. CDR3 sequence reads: CASSENRMNTEAFF. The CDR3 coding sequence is TGTGCCAGCAGTGAAAACAGAATGAACACTGAAGCTTTCTTT.

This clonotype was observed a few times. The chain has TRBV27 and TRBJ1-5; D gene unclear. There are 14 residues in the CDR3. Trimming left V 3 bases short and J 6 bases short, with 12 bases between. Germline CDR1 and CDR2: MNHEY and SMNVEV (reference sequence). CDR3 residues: CASSFHGNSQPQHF. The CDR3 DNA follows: TGTGCCAGCAGTTTCCACGGAAACAGTCAGCCCCAGCATTTT.

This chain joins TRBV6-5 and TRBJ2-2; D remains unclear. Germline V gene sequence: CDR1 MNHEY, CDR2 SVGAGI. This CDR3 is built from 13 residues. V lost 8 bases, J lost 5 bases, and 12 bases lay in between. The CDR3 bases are TGTGCCAGCCAACGGTATAGGACCGGGGAGCTGTTTTTT. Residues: CASQRYRTGELFF.

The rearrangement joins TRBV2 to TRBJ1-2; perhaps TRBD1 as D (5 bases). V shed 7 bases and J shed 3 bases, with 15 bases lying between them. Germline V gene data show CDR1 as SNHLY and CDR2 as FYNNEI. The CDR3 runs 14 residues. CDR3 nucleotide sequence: TGTGCCAGCATCCCGACAGATACGGACTATGGCTACACCTTC. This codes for CASIPTDTDYGYTF.

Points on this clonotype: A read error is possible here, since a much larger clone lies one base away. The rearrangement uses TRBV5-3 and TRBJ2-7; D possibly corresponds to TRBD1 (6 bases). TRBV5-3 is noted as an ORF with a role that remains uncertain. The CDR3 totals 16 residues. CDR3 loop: CASSLPSGTRYYEQYF. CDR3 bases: TGTGCCAGCAGCTTGCCCTCCGGGACAAGGTACTACGAGCAGTACTTC.

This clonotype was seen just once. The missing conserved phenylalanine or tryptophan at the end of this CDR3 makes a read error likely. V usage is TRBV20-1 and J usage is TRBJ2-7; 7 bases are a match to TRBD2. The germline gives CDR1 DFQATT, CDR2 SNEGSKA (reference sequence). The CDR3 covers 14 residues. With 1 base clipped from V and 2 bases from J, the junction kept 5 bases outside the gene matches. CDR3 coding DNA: TGCAGTGCTAGAGTTAAGCGGGGCCCCTACGAGCAGTACTCC. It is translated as CSARVKRGPYEQYS.

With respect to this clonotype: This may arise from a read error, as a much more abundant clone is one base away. Here the CDR3 reads CSALARGAEALF. CDR3 DNA sequence: TGCAGCGCCCTCGCCAGGGGAGCTGAAGCTCTCTTT. The chain employs TRBV29-1 and TRBJ1-1, with D perhaps matching TRBD1 (6 bases). The CDR3 loop spans 12 amino acids. Germline CDR1 and CDR2: SQVTM and ANQGSEA.

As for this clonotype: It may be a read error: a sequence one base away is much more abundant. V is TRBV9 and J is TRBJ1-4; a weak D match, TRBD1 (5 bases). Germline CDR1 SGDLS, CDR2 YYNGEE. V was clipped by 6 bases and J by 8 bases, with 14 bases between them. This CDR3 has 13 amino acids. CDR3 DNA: TGTGCCAGCACCGGACATGGTGGGGAAAAACTGTTTTTT. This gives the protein CASTGHGGEKLFF.

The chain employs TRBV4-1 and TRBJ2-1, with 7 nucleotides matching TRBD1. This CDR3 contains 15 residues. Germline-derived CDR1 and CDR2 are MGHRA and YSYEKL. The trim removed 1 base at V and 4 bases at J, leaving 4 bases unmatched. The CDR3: CASSQVLGQYNEQFF. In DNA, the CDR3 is TGCGCCAGCAGCCAAGTCTTGGGACAGTACAATGAGCAGTTCTTC.

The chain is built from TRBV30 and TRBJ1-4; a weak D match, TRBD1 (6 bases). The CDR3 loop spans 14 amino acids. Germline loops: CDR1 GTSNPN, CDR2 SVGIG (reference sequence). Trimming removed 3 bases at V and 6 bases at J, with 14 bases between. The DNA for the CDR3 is TGTGCCTGGAGGGACAGCGCATGGGATGAAAAACTGTTTTTT. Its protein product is CAWRDSAWDEKLFF.

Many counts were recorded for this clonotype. The CDR3 DNA follows: TGTGCCAGCAGCTTAGTGGACAGCTTCCAAGAGACCCAGTACTTC. This codes for CASSLVDSFQETQYF. The chain combines TRBV7-9 with TRBJ2-5; tentative D call: TRBD1 (6 bases). The CDR3 sequence is 15 residues long. V dropped 1 base and J dropped 1 base, with 10 bases sitting between them. Germline V gives CDR1 SEHNR, CDR2 FQNEAQ (reference sequence).